This T cell receptor (beta chain) was profiled in a study of graft-versus-host responses after intestinal transplantation. Study as a whole: Multivisceral, liver-intestinal, or isolated intestinal grafts went to recipients. Each recipient received anti-thymocyte globulin induction, then tacrolimus and steroids for 3 to 4 years. Study-level results: Marrow from the recipient contained GvH clones, some of which had appeared first in ileum or blood. Early post-transplant HvG declines tracked with peak circulating GvH clone levels.

With respect to this clone: Its target is not known.

Data came from immunoSEQ multiplex PCR; TCRdb stores just in-frame clones and leaves some out. Of approximately 99,000 clones listed, 91% were seen once; the top ten hold 0.18%. The V gene end was trimmed by 2 bases and the J gene end by 4 bases; junction bases not matched to a gene: 8. Germline CDR1 is MGHRA and CDR2 is YSYEKL. This CDR3 comprises 16 residues. Sequencing was performed on unstimulated CD4+ T cells sorted from spleen or lymph node cells, taken before transplant. V gene TRBV4-1 combines with J gene TRBJ2-1; 7 bases are a match to TRBD2. The origin of this receptor is a human donor who was the organ donor for an intestinal transplant. The CDR3 DNA reads as TGCGCCAGCAGCCAATTTCGGCTAGCGGTTTACAATGAGCAGTTCTTC. This sequence encodes CASSQFRLAVYNEQFF.